The following is a T cell receptor (beta chain) sequence with its context. Its target is unknown. The CDR3 loop spans 15 amino acids. Trimming cost V 3 bases and J 2 bases; bases outside gene matches: 6. Germline loops: CDR1 SGHDT, CDR2 YYEEEE. The sample is drawn from a study of shared clonotypes between healthy human individuals. The overall study: Sampling drew on donors who were a couple of women and three men aged 18 to 49.

Whole-study results and caveats: Compared with clonotypes that all four donors shared, non-shared clonotypes had lower generation probabilities.

TCRdb keeps only in-frame clones here, not all; method: immunoSEQ multiplex PCR. The data hold more than 1.2 million clones, with around 98.5% observed a single time. Each of the donors was a healthy adult who was HIV-negative and had not had a recent acute infection or vaccination. The sequence was collected from a man under 40 in good health. The sample taken for sequencing was naive CD4+ T cells sorted from blood. Subset described: CD45RA+ positively selected. The chain is built from TRBV5-6 and TRBJ2-3, with 7 bases matching TRBD1. CDR3 sequence reads: CASSSRDSPTDTQYF. CDR3 nucleotides: TGTGCCAGCAGCTCACGGGACAGCCCCACAGATACGCAGTATTTT. The whole variable domain, remainder taken from reference TRBV5-6 and TRBJ2-3, is DAGVTQSPTHLIKTRGQQVTLRCSPKSGHDTVSWYQQALGQGPQFIFQYYEEEERQRGNFPDRFSGHQFPNYSSELNVNALLLGDSALYLCASSSRDSPTDTQYFGPGTRLTVL.